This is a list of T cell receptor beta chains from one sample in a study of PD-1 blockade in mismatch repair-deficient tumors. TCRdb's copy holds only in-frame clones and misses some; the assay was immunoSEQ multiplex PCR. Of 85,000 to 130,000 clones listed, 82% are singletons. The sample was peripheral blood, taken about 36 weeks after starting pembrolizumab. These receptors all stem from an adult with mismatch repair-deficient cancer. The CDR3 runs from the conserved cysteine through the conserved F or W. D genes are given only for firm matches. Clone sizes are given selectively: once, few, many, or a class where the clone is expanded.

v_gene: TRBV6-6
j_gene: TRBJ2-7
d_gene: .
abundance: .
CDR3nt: TGTGCCAGCAGTTACTCGCTAGCGTTCGAGCAGTACTTC
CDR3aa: CASSYSLAFEQYF

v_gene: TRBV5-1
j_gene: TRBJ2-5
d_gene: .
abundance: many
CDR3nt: TGCGCCAGCAGCTTATCCCCTGAGCAGACCCAGTACTTC
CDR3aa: CASSLSPEQTQYF

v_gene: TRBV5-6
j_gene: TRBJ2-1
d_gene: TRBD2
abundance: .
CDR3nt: TGTGCCAGCAGCCCGGGACTAGGCTATGAGCAGTTCTTC
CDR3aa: CASSPGLGYEQFF

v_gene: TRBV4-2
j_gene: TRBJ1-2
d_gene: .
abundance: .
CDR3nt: TGTGCCAGCAGCCAAGATCAGGGAAACGACTATGGCTACACCTTC
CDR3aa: CASSQDQGNDYGYTF

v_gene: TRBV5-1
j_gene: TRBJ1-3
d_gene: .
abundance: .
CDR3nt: TGCGCCAGCAGCAGGGACGGAGGGTCCGGAAACACCATATATTTT
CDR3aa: CASSRDGGSGNTIYF

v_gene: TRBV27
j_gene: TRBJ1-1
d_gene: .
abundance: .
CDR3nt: TGTGCCAGCAGCCGCGACAGTGGGGGCACTGAAGCTTTCTTT
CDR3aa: CASSRDSGGTEAFF

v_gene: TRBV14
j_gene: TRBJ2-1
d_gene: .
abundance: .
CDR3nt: TGTGCCAGCAGCCAAGATCTAGCAACAATGGGGAATGAGCAATTCTTC
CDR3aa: CASSQDLATMGNEQFF

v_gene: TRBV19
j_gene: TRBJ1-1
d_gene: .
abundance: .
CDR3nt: TGTGCCAGTAGTGCAGGAAGGGCGAGCACTGAAGCTTTCTTT
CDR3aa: CASSAGRASTEAFF

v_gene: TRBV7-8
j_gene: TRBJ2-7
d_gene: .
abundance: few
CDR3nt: TGTGCCAGCAGCGACACAGGGTACGAGCAGTACTTC
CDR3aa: CASSDTGYEQYF

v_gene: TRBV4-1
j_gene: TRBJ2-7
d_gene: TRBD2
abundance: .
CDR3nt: TGCGCCAGCAGCCAAGATGGGCTAGCGGGCGTCTCCTACGAGCAGTACTTC
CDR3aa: CASSQDGLAGVSYEQYF

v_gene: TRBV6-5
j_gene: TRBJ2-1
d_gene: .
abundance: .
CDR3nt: TGTGCCAGCAGAGGACTATTTGACTACAATGAGCAGTTCTTC
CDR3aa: CASRGLFDYNEQFF

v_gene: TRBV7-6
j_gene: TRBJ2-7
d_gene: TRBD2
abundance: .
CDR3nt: TGTGCCAGCAGCACCGGGACTAGCGGGAGTTTCGACGAGCAGTACTTC
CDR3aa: CASSTGTSGSFDEQYF

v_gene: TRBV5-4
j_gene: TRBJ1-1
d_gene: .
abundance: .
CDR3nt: TGTGCCAGCAGCCCAGGACCTCCTGGAGGCACTGAAGCTTTCTTT
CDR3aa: CASSPGPPGGTEAFF

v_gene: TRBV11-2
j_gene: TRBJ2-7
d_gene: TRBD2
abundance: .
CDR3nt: TGTGCCAGCAGCTGGGCGAGGACTAGCGGCTACGAGCAGTACTTC
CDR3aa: CASSWARTSGYEQYF